Listed here are 3 T cell receptor beta chains from one sample, sequenced in a study of somatic mutations in cytotoxic T cells in rheumatoid arthritis. Produced via immunoSEQ multiplex PCR; TCRdb's table is partial and in-frame only. Here the sample spans around 29,000 clones, 82% being singletons. Sequenced material: CD8+ T cells sorted from blood. The receptors come from an adult with rheumatoid arthritis.

The CDR3 reads CASSQEWGDQSYEQYF. CDR3 coding DNA: TGTGCCAGCAGCCAAGAATGGGGGGACCAGTCCTACGAGCAGTACTTC. V and J are TRBV4-2 and TRBJ2-7, with a tentative D call TRBD2 (6 bases). From germline, CDR1 is LGHNA and CDR2 YNFKEQ. The CDR3 is 16 amino acids. The germline V and J ends were trimmed by 0 bases and 1 base, with 13 bases remaining between them.

The rearrangement links TRBV4-2 to TRBJ2-3, with TRBD2 matching 8 bases. V lost 1 base and J lost 1; bases outside the gene matches: 10. The germline CDR1 and CDR2 sequences are LGHNA and YNFKEQ. The length of the CDR3 is 18 residues. The CDR3 DNA is TGTGCCAGCAGCCAAGGGACCGCCGAAGCGGGAGGCACAGATACGCAGTATTTT. It codes for CASSQGTAEAGGTDTQYF.

The J gene is TRBJ2-5, the V gene TRBV7-9; 10 positions agree with TRBD1. The CDR3 is 16 residues long. J lost 4 bases, V lost 5 bases, and 10 bases had no gene match. CDR1 is SEHNR and CDR2 is FQNEAQ in the germline V gene (reference sequence). CDR3 in amino acids: CASSPGQGGSRETQYF. CDR3 sequence (DNA): TGTGCCAGCAGCCCCGGACAGGGGGGAAGTCGAGAGACCCAGTACTTC.